The text below deals with one TCR beta chain. What it recognizes is unknown. The data were taken from a study of shared clonotypes between healthy human individuals. Study-level information: Three plates each covered CD4 naive and memory; CD8 naive two, CD8 memory one.

Samples underwent the assay at deep level. Over several immunoSEQ plates, each subset's genomic DNA was distributed in even portions. Measured with immunoSEQ multiplex PCR; TCRdb has only the in-frame clones, and not every one. The sample shows over 75,000 clones, over 60% of them seen only once. Study observations and caveats: Among donors, clonotype sharing was expected to be affected by sequencing depth.

CDR1 SGHTA and CDR2 FQGNSA come from the germline V gene. The V gene lost 5 bases and the J gene lost 3 bases, with 8 bases spanning the gap. The CDR3 has 14 amino acids. The sequenced sample consisted of memory CD8+ T cells sorted from blood. Subset meaning: CD45RO+ cells pooled with CCR7-negative TemRA cells. This TCR derives from a man aged 25 to 40 in good health. The chain links TRBV7-2 to TRBJ1-6, with D possibly being TRBD1 (5 bases). This CDR3 reads CASSPDIYNSPLHF. The CDR3 DNA sequence: TGTGCCAGCAGCCCGGACATCTATAATTCACCCCTCCACTTT.